The T cell receptor (beta chain) under discussion was sequenced for a study of T-cell reconstitution after alpha-beta-depleted transplantation in children. Points from the study as a whole: The main origin of T-cell counts and diversity one year after transplant was newly produced T cells.

The CDR3 contains 14 residues. Germline-derived CDR1 and CDR2 are SGHRS and YFSETQ. V lost 2 bases to trimming and J lost 0 bases, with 5 bases between them. The authors prepared the TCRbeta library with unique molecular identifiers. TCRdb itself ran the PCR reads through MiXCR, one entry per CDR3 protein. Seen here are about 510,000 distinct CDR3 sequences, around 10% observed once, and the top ten hold roughly 15%. As regards this clonotype: Its specificity is not known.

The clonotype originates from a female patient aged 2-15 years who had a stem cell transplant for aplastic anemia, so the T cells may come from the graft donor. Sequenced here: PBMCs, mostly from graft donor cells, sampled 180 days after TCRalphabeta/CD19-depleted stem cell transplant. J is TRBJ2-2 and V is TRBV5-1; D uncertain. CDR3 in amino acids: CASSFGSNTGELFF. The CDR3 bases are TGCGCCAGCAGCTTCGGTTCGAACACCGGGGAGCTGTTTTTT.